This T cell receptor (beta chain) was profiled in a study of blood T cell repertoires in COVID-19 (dated by TCRdb to 2018 to 2020). For the study in its entirety: Samples from collaborators originated in the United States, Italy and Spain and spanned both the acute and convalescent phases of COVID-19. The samples were drawn from two sources: the first 160 participants of the ongoing ImmuneRACE study, and over 950 subjects contributed by 6 global collaborators. The prospective study material was composed of cDNA or gDNA derived from T cells, B-cell-depleted T cells, or PBMCs. Where HLA class I and class II types were available, the types were taken from metadata supplied by the sample provider, not from assay-based typing. Deeply sampled blood TCRbeta repertoires from subjects exposed to, actively infected with, or recovered from COVID-19 were included in the dataset. The repertoires were made available in a free public database intended to serve as a resource for research on the immune response to SARS-CoV-2. A de-identified subject ID, COVID-19 status, age in years and sex were almost always included in the sample metadata. Summary of the overall study and its limitations: The quantity of clinical and demographic metadata differed by source and by participant and was supplied without curation.

A note on this clone: Its antigen has not been determined. No much larger clone exists at a distance of one base, and base qualities are not known.

Whole blood was collected in K2EDTA tubes by collaborating institutions according to the institutions' own protocols. For TCRbeta analysis, collaborators shipped samples in one of three forms: frozen whole blood, isolated PBMCs, or DNA extracted from either of those sample types. TCRbeta CDR3 regions were amplified from genomic DNA using the immunoSEQ Assay, a bias-controlled multiplex PCR. The study's processing was this. Nucleated cell counts per sample were estimated from amplification of reference gene primers within the assay. To quantify the absolute abundance of each unique TCRbeta CDR3 rearrangement, sequence reads were collapsed and filtered. For each sample, productive Simpson clonality was calculated by taking the square root of Simpson's diversity index across productive rearrangements. In TCRdb, the immuneACCESS table is reduced to in-frame sequences with V and J assigned. These tables do not hold every clone; where another copy was compared, an unresolved V gene accounts for under half, and the others remain unexplained. The D gene and trimming were derived from the DNA, and the V and J assignments and clone size from that table. This sample gives 65,000 or so clones in total; approximately 84% of them show up just once. Together, the top ten hold over 25% of the sample.

The germline V gene sets CDR1 to MDHEN and CDR2 to SYDVKM. There are 18 amino acids in the CDR3, from cysteine to phenylalanine inclusive. Only the CDR3 part of the read is kept: 54 bases, read in frame from the first base. Trimming takes 4 bases from V and 0 bases from J, and the germline ends sit 19 bases apart. The sequence came from a human donor in a cohort sampled during active COVID-19. Specimen: peripheral blood. The rearranged segments are TRBV28 and TRBJ1-5, and perhaps TRBD1 as D gene, on 6 matching bases. CDR3 loop: CASSSPLGQFFSNQPQHF. The sequence in DNA is TGTGCCAGCAGTTCCCCACTCGGACAGTTTTTTAGCAATCAGCCCCAGCATTTT.